This TCR beta chain was found in a study of cytomegalovirus exposure and HLA in healthy donors. Study overall: For the roughly 390 genotyped donors, roughly 81% fell within the Caucasian-associated ancestry cluster. Study-level points and caveats: The study designated over 150 TCR beta chains cytomegalovirus-associated. According to a later analysis, most TCR beta chains associated with CMV appeared HLA-restricted. In vitro assays verified that three CMV-associated chains recognized CMV antigens specifically.

PCR amplification relied on 60 Vbeta primers (plus 13 Jbeta primers). The assay was immunoSEQ multiplex PCR, and TCRdb's table has in-frame clones only and misses some. Of 150,000 to 200,000 clones in the sample, 82% were seen once. Germline V gene sequence: CDR1 SNHLY, CDR2 FYNNEI. The CDR3 is made up of 15 amino acids. With 2 bases removed from V and 4 bases from J, the gap between germline ends came to 12 bases. With regard to this clone: Its specificity is not known.

The rearrangement links TRBV2 to TRBJ2-1; D is uncertain. The material sequenced was PBMCs. This receptor was identified in a girl aged 5 to 17 in good health and CMV-seropositive. The CDR3 DNA sequence: TGTGCCAGCAGTGAAAGGAGCCCCACATACAATGAGCAGTTCTTC. It translates to CASSERSPTYNEQFF.